Listed here is a single T cell receptor beta chain. CDR1 SGHAT and CDR2 FQNNGV come from the germline V gene. The CDR3 is 16 amino acids. V was pared by 0 bases and J by 3 bases, with 11 bases between. MiXCR, run by TCRdb on the reads, gives a single entry per CDR3 protein. In the table there are some 180,000 distinct CDR3 sequences, roughly 17% of which are singletons. These data originate in a study of T cell repertoires in cytomegalovirus infection. J is TRBJ2-2 and V is TRBV11-2; the D is unclear. Sequences were obtained from CD8+ T cells from PBMCs. This receptor was identified in a human donor in good health (CMV status not recorded). Some clones in this sample may be carry-over from other donors' samples. CDR3 protein: CASSLEGVRYTGELFF. The CDR3 DNA is TGTGCCAGCAGCTTAGAAGGTGTGCGGTACACCGGGGAGCTGTTTTTT.